This T cell receptor (beta chain) was profiled in a study of cytomegalovirus exposure and HLA in healthy donors. Study information: Membership in the Caucasian-associated ancestry cluster was found for around 81% of nearly 400 genotyped donors.

The CDR3 length is 17 residues. J gave up 6 bases and V 4 bases, and 13 bases lay outside the gene matches. Germline-derived CDR1 and CDR2 are LNHDA and SQIVND (reference sequence). Study results and limitations: V- and J-gene trimming of TCR beta was linked (in a later analysis) to a missense DCLRE1C variant. What a later analysis showed was that several of the most significant clusters appeared linked to common viral pathogens. A previous analysis found most TCR beta V segments productive roughly 87% or roughly 30% of the time.

The PCR was carried out with 60 Vbeta primers and 13 Jbeta primers. Generated by immunoSEQ multiplex PCR, the TCRdb table keeps only in-frame clones and is missing some. The sample includes roughly 200,000 clones, 78% seen only once; the top ten take around an eighth. Notes on this clone: No antigen is known for it.

The chain links TRBV19 to TRBJ2-3, with TRBD2 matching over 10 bases. The receptor's source is a woman aged 30 to 39 in good health and CMV-seropositive. Sequenced: PBMCs. CDR3 sequence (DNA): TGTGCCAGTAGTAATAGAAAGCGGGGGGGGACCAGCGATACGCAGTATTTT. It translates to CASSNRKRGGTSDTQYF.